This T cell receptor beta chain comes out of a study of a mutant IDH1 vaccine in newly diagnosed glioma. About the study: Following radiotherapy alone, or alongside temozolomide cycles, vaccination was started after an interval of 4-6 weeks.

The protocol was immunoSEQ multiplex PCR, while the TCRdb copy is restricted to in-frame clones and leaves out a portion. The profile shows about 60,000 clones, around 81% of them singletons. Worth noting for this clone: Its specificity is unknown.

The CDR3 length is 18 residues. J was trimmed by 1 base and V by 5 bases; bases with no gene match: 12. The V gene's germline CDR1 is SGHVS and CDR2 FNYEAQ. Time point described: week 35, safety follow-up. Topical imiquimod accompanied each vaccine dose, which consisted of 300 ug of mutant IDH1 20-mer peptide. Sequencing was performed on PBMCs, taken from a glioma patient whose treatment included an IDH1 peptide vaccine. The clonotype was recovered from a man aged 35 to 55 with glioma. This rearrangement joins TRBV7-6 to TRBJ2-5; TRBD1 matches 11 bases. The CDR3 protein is CASSPLARTGGFQETQYF. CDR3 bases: TGTGCCAGCAGCCCCCTCGCCCGGACAGGGGGCTTCCAAGAGACCCAGTACTTC.